A selection of T cell receptor beta chains follows, all from one sample in a study of cytomegalovirus exposure and HLA in healthy donors. TCRdb's table, derived via immunoSEQ multiplex PCR, lists solely in-frame clones and lacks some. The sample includes around 230,000 clones, roughly 85% of them seen just once. Sequenced input: PBMCs. The receptors originated from a girl aged 2-10 years in good health and CMV-seronegative. CDR3s leave out the opening cysteine and the closing phenylalanine or tryptophan. Each record gives: V gene, D gene, CDR3 protein. The D gene is left open where the match is weak.

v_call: TRBV6-5
d_call: TRBD1
cdr3_aa: ASTTGQGGGYT

v_call: TRBV5-1
d_call: TRBD1
cdr3_aa: ASSLDQQGIGNQPQH

v_call: TRBV19
d_call: .
cdr3_aa: ASSFLVESSTDTQY

v_call: TRBV7-2
d_call: .
cdr3_aa: ASSRTTGHMNTEAF

v_call: TRBV29-1
d_call: .
cdr3_aa: SCLSAGPQGELF

v_call: TRBV5-1
d_call: .
cdr3_aa: ASSRLGSYEQY

v_call: TRBV12-5
d_call: TRBD2
cdr3_aa: ASGLVRSTSAYYEQY

v_call: TRBV6-6
d_call: .
cdr3_aa: ASKGELHNNEQF

v_call: TRBV5-1
d_call: TRBD2
cdr3_aa: ASRPERGGLRGETQY

v_call: TRBV25-1
d_call: .
cdr3_aa: ASSEYRAGTDTQY

v_call: TRBV7-3
d_call: TRBD2
cdr3_aa: ASSPDPTSGGTQY

v_call: TRBV6-1
d_call: TRBD2
cdr3_aa: ASSVTSGGADEQF

v_call: TRBV13
d_call: .
cdr3_aa: ASSLTPDILSGNTIY

v_call: TRBV30
d_call: TRBD1
cdr3_aa: AWSAWTGERGYT

v_call: TRBV5-1
d_call: .
cdr3_aa: ASSLVLGGGTEAF

v_call: TRBV18
d_call: TRBD1
cdr3_aa: ASSPKPGTGDYSNQPQH

v_call: TRBV5-1
d_call: .
cdr3_aa: ASSLNPGGSNQPQH

v_call: TRBV19
d_call: .
cdr3_aa: ASSTSSEQY

v_call: TRBV5-1
d_call: .
cdr3_aa: ASSLDTVYNEQF

v_call: TRBV5-4
d_call: TRBD1
cdr3_aa: ASWDRTRGDTQY

v_call: TRBV5-4
d_call: TRBD2
cdr3_aa: ASSLTSGLLSSYNEQF

v_call: TRBV7-9
d_call: TRBD2
cdr3_aa: ASSRVSGGHTDTQY

v_call: TRBV18
d_call: .
cdr3_aa: ASSPSTGVNTEAF

v_call: TRBV5-1
d_call: .
cdr3_aa: ASSSRQGTDTQY

v_call: TRBV6-1
d_call: TRBD2
cdr3_aa: ASSEVGLAGRYNEQF